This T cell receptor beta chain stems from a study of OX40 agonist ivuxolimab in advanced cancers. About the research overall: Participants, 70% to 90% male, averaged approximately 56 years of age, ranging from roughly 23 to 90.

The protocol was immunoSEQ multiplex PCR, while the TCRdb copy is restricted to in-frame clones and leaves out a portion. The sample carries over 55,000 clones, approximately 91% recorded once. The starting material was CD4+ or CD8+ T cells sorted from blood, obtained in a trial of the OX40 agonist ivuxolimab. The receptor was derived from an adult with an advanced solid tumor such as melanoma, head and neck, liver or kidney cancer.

This CDR3 reads CASSSWAEAFF. CDR3 sequence (DNA): TGTGCCAGCAGTTCATGGGCGGAGGCTTTCTTT. The chain recombines TRBV28 with TRBJ1-1; the D is unclear. Germline V CDR1 and CDR2: MDHEN, SYDVKM. Trimming stripped 4 bases from V and 11 bases from J, with 11 bases between. The CDR3 extends over 11 amino acids.